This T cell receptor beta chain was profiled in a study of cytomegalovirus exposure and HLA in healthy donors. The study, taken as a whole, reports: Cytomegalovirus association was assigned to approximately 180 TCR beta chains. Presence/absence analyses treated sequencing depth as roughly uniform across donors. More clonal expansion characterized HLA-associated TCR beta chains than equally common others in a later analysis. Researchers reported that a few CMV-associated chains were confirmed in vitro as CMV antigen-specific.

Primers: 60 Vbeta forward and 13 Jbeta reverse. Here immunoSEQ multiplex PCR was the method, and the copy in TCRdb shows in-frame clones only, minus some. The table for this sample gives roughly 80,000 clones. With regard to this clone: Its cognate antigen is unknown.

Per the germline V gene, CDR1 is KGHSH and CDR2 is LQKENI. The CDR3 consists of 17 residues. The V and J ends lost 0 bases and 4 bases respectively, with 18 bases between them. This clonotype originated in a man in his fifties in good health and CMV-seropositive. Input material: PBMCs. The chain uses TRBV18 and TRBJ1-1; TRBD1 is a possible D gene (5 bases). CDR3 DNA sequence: TGTGCCAGCTCACCACCGGGGAAGGTGGGGGGGAGCACTGAAGCTTTCTTT. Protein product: CASSPPGKVGGSTEAFF.